This T cell receptor beta chain stems from a study of CD8+CD57+ T cells in acquired aplastic anemia. This clonotype was detected once. The TCR beta profiling, which covered VDJ combination and CDR3 sequence, was carried out using genomic DNA as the template. TCRdb fed the reads into MiXCR, producing one record per CDR3 protein. In the table there are 150,000 to 200,000 distinct CDR3 sequences, around 48% of which are singletons. The germline V gene has CDR1 LNHDA and CDR2 SQIVND (reference sequence). V dropped 3 bases and J dropped 5; count of bases not matched to a gene: 13. This CDR3 contains 17 residues. CD8+CD57+ cell expansion had been shown by flow cytometry in patients chosen for sequencing. Therapy had not been given to patients before blood sampling.

The chain carries TRBV19 and TRBJ2-1; 7 bases are shared with TRBD2. Sequences were obtained from sorted CD4+, CD8+, or CD8+CD57+ T cells (not recorded which) from PBMCs. The receptor comes from a human donor with aplastic anemia. The CDR3 DNA reads TGTGCCAGTAGTATTGGGCCGGACGGGAGGATCGACAATGAGCAGTTCTTC. Translation: CASSIGPDGRIDNEQFF.